These 16 T cell receptor beta chains share one sample of origin, sequenced in a study of T cell responses to AZD1222 COVID-19 vaccine. The repertoire was sequenced with immunoSEQ multiplex PCR; TCRdb's copy has only in-frame clones and lacks some. The data hold around 140,000 clones, with over 85% observed a single time. Here the sequenced sample was peripheral blood, taken on day 0 of AZD1222 vaccination. These TCRs come from an adult in good health.

The rearrangement links TRBV5-8 to TRBJ1-2; a weak D match, TRBD1 (5 bases). The CDR3 is made up of 14 amino acids. Trimming left V 2 bases short and J 7 bases short, with 15 bases between. Per germline, CDR1 SGHTS and CDR2 YDEGEE. CDR3 sequence reads: CASSLNQGWRGYTF. CDR3 nucleotides: TGTGCCAGCAGCTTAAACCAGGGATGGCGTGGCTACACCTTC.

The V and J genes are TRBV2 and TRBJ1-1; 8 bases are a match to TRBD1. The V segment lost 6 bases and the J segment 5 bases; nucleotides outside the gene matches: 5. The CDR3 is 13 amino acids. Germline V lookup: CDR1 SNHLY, CDR2 FYNNEI. This CDR3 is CASRKQGGTEAFF. CDR3 nucleotide sequence: TGTGCCAGCAGGAAACAGGGGGGGACTGAAGCTTTCTTT.

This clone came up once. The chain carries TRBV3-1 (or the pseudogene TRBV3-2) and TRBJ1-1, with D unclear. The CDR3 contains 15 residues. With 0 bases removed from V and 1 base from J, the gap between germline ends came to 9 bases. The germline gives CDR1 LGHDT, CDR2 YNNKEL (reference sequence). CDR3 sequence (DNA): TGTGCCAGCAGCCAAGACGGAGAGTGGAACACTGAAGCTTTCTTT. Translating it yields CASSQDGEWNTEAFF.

This chain's CDR3 is CASNRQGVAGNTIYF. The CDR3 region has the DNA TGTGCCAGCAACCGTCAGGGGGTAGCTGGAAACACCATATATTTT. The V call is TRBV5-5, the J call TRBJ1-3; the match to TRBD1 covers 7 bases. The CDR3 has 15 residues. V was pared by 6 bases and J by 2 bases, with 8 bases of the junction left unmatched. Germline CDR1 reads SGHKS; CDR2 reads YYEKEE (reference sequence).

This clone appeared once. This chain connects TRBV27 to TRBJ2-7; D is possibly TRBD1 or TRBD2 (6 bases each). With 5 bases removed from V and 3 bases from J, the gap between germline ends came to 23 bases. Germline V CDR1 and CDR2: MNHEY, SMNVEV (reference sequence). This CDR3 has 17 amino acids. The CDR3: CASSPIRNRDFNYEQYF. CDR3 bases: TGTGCCAGCAGTCCTATCAGAAACAGGGACTTTAACTACGAGCAGTACTTC.

CDR3 sequence reads: CASSVTSGELFF. Here the CDR3 DNA reads TGTGCCAGCAGCGTAACTAGCGGGGAGCTGTTTTTT. This chain connects TRBV12-3 or TRBV12-4 to TRBJ2-2; tentative D call: TRBD2 (5 bases). V was shortened by 6 bases and J by 7 bases, with 9 bases between the two germline ends. The CDR3 consists of 12 residues.

V and J are TRBV6-6 and TRBJ2-7; 8 bases agree with TRBD1. CDR1 is MNHNY and CDR2 is SVGAGI in the germline V gene (reference sequence). V was clipped by 10 bases and J by 2 bases; unmatched bases: 7. CDR3 length: 13 amino acids. The chain's CDR3 is CATQSGGPYEQYF. The DNA for the CDR3 is TGTGCCACCCAATCAGGGGGCCCCTACGAGCAGTACTTC.

This chain joins TRBV28 and TRBJ1-4; 10 bases match TRBD1. Germline V gene lookup returns CDR1 MDHEN and CDR2 SYDVKM. The CDR3 runs to 15 residues. Trimming removed 2 bases from V and 10 bases from J; junction bases left unmatched: 7. DNA of the CDR3: TGTGCCAGCAGTTTAGGGGACAGGGGTTTTGGAAAACTGTTTTTT. Translated, it gives CASSLGDRGFGKLFF.

This rearrangement joins TRBV6-5 to TRBJ2-7, with 10 bases lining up with TRBD1. V lost 9 bases, J lost 5 bases, and 13 bases stayed unmatched. Germline CDR1 reads MNHEY; CDR2 reads SVGAGI. This CDR3 region has 15 residues. CDR3 residues: CASLPGQGFWNEQYF. The CDR3, as DNA: TGTGCCAGTTTACCGGGACAGGGGTTTTGGAACGAGCAGTACTTC.

This rearrangement joins TRBV2 to TRBJ1-4; TRBD1 matches at 9 bases. After removal of 5 bases from V and 8 bases from J, the junction contained 6 bases not matched to a gene. CDR3 length: 14 amino acids. Germline V gene lookup returns CDR1 SNHLY and CDR2 FYNNEI. CDR3 sequence (DNA): TGTGCCAGCAGTTACAAGACAGGGGGAGAAAAACTGTTTTTT. Translating it yields CASSYKTGGEKLFF.

The chain uses TRBV28 and TRBJ2-7; the match to TRBD2 covers 12 bases. CDR1 MDHEN and CDR2 SYDVKM come from the germline V gene. The V and J ends lost 6 bases and 7 bases, in that order; junction bases with no gene match: 7. This CDR3 contains 14 residues. The CDR3 DNA reads TGTGCCAGCAGACCGACTAGCGGGAGAGGAGAGCAGTACTTC. Protein: CASRPTSGRGEQYF.

The genes are TRBV6-5 and TRBJ1-1; D unresolved. V lost 0 bases to trimming and J lost 1 base, with 9 bases between them. This CDR3 spans 15 amino acids. The germline V gene has CDR1 MNHEY and CDR2 SVGAGI. CDR3 DNA sequence: TGTGCCAGCAGTTACTCGATCAGACAGAACACTGAAGCTTTCTTT. Protein sequence: CASSYSIRQNTEAFF.

The gene calls are TRBV4-1 and TRBJ2-1; D unclear. This CDR3 comprises 15 residues. The ends were cut back, 0 bases at V and 1 base at J, with 7 bases in the middle. CDR1 MGHRA and CDR2 YSYEKL come from the germline V gene. CDR3 in DNA: TGCGCCAGCAGCCAAGACAGTTTTTCCTACAATGAGCAGTTCTTC. Protein sequence: CASSQDSFSYNEQFF.

The gene calls are TRBV5-1 and TRBJ2-3; TRBD2 might be the D (7 bases). Germline V gives CDR1 SGHRS, CDR2 YFSETQ. This CDR3 has 16 amino acids. Trimming left V 5 bases short and J 1 base short, with 17 bases between. CDR3 sequence: CASRNGGGHGTDTQYF. The CDR3 DNA reads TGCGCCAGCAGGAATGGCGGGGGCCACGGCACAGATACGCAGTATTTT.

J is TRBJ2-1 and V is TRBV7-6, with 9 bases fitting TRBD2. V dropped 5 bases and J dropped 3; count of bases not matched to a gene: 8. CDR1 SGHVS and CDR2 FNYEAQ come from the germline V gene. This CDR3 spans 16 amino acids. CDR3 DNA: TGTGCCAGCAGCCATAGTACTAGCGGGTTCTACAATGAGCAGTTCTTC. Translated: CASSHSTSGFYNEQFF.

This clone was seen a handful of times. The chain combines TRBV7-9 with TRBJ1-4; D is unresolved. Germline CDR1 reads SEHNR; CDR2 reads FQNEAQ (reference sequence). The CDR3 runs to 15 residues. V was pared by 4 bases and J by 6 bases, with 15 bases between. The CDR3 nucleotides read TGTGCCAGCAGCTCGACCATGGAGGGTTATGAAAAACTGTTTTTT. It specifies CASSSTMEGYEKLFF.